This is a list of T cell receptor beta chains from one sample in a study of T cell repertoires in cytomegalovirus infection. MiXCR was run by TCRdb on the reads, yielding one entry per CDR3 protein. The table lists 250,000 to 300,000 distinct CDR3 sequences, about 25% of them singletons. The specimen sequenced was PBMCs. All receptors come from a human donor in good health (CMV status not recorded). Some clones in this sample may be carry-over from other donors' samples. Both conserved end residues are part of each CDR3. The D gene is left open where the match is weak. Not every row has a clone size; where given, it reads once, few, many or a size class.

d_call: TRBD2
v_call: TRBV5-4
clone_size: few
j_call: TRBJ2-1
cdr3_aa: CASSRTSGDVPTNEQFF
cdr3_nt: TGTGCCAGCAGCAGGACTAGCGGGGACGTACCTACAAATGAGCAGTTCTTC

d_call: -
v_call: TRBV20-1
clone_size: -
j_call: TRBJ1-2
cdr3_aa: CSALEEQGEGYTF
cdr3_nt: TGCAGTGCTCTCGAGGAGCAGGGAGAAGGCTACACCTTC

d_call: TRBD2
v_call: TRBV7-4
clone_size: -
j_call: TRBJ2-3
cdr3_aa: CASSFAPGLAGRSDTQYF
cdr3_nt: TGTGCCAGCAGCTTTGCCCCGGGACTAGCGGGAAGGTCCGATACGCAGTATTTT

d_call: -
v_call: TRBV7-2
clone_size: -
j_call: TRBJ1-3
cdr3_aa: CASSLVLFSGNTIYF
cdr3_nt: TGTGCCAGCAGCTTAGTTCTCTTCTCTGGAAACACCATATATTTT

d_call: -
v_call: TRBV28
clone_size: -
j_call: TRBJ2-5
cdr3_aa: CASSLTATQETQYF
cdr3_nt: TGTGCCAGCAGTTTAACGGCTACTCAAGAGACCCAGTACTTC

d_call: TRBD1
v_call: TRBV7-2
clone_size: many
j_call: TRBJ1-1
cdr3_aa: CASSLTGLGTEAFF
cdr3_nt: TGTGCCAGCAGCTTGACAGGGCTAGGCACTGAAGCTTTCTTT

d_call: -
v_call: TRBV20-1
clone_size: -
j_call: TRBJ2-1
cdr3_aa: CSASRASYNEQFF
cdr3_nt: TGCAGTGCTAGTCGGGCCTCCTACAATGAGCAGTTCTTC

d_call: -
v_call: TRBV12-3/TRBV12-4
clone_size: -
j_call: TRBJ2-2
cdr3_aa: CASSFPGDDTGELFF
cdr3_nt: TGTGCCAGCAGTTTTCCGGGGGATGACACCGGGGAGCTGTTTTTT

d_call: TRBD1
v_call: TRBV7-2
clone_size: many
j_call: TRBJ1-1
cdr3_aa: CASSSHRTGTEAFF
cdr3_nt: TGTGCCAGCAGCTCCCACCGGACAGGGACTGAAGCTTTCTTT

d_call: TRBD1
v_call: TRBV10-3
clone_size: -
j_call: TRBJ2-1
cdr3_aa: CAISIQSGGSYNEQFF
cdr3_nt: TGTGCCATCAGTATCCAATCAGGGGGCTCCTACAATGAGCAGTTCTTC

d_call: -
v_call: TRBV28
clone_size: many
j_call: TRBJ2-3
cdr3_aa: CASSLALAANLDTQYF
cdr3_nt: TGTGCCAGCAGTTTAGCATTAGCTGCCAACCTGGATACGCAGTATTTT

d_call: TRBD1
v_call: TRBV7-2
clone_size: many
j_call: TRBJ2-3
cdr3_aa: CASSLSDRRTQYF
cdr3_nt: TGTGCCAGCAGCTTATCGGACAGGCGTACGCAGTATTTT

d_call: TRBD1
v_call: TRBV28
clone_size: few
j_call: TRBJ2-1
cdr3_aa: CASSSEIRDRSYNEQFF
cdr3_nt: TGTGCCAGCAGTTCCGAAATCCGGGACAGGAGCTACAATGAGCAGTTCTTC

d_call: -
v_call: TRBV5-1
clone_size: -
j_call: TRBJ2-3
cdr3_aa: CASSFLTSTDTQYF
cdr3_nt: TGCGCCAGCAGCTTCCTGACTAGCACAGATACGCAGTATTTT

d_call: -
v_call: TRBV6-6
clone_size: -
j_call: TRBJ2-7
cdr3_aa: CASSYTTRFEQYF
cdr3_nt: TGTGCCAGCAGTTACACGACTAGATTCGAGCAGTACTTC

d_call: TRBD1
v_call: TRBV5-1
clone_size: -
j_call: TRBJ2-5
cdr3_aa: CASSAQTGGEETQYF
cdr3_nt: TGCGCCAGCAGCGCTCAAACAGGGGGAGAAGAGACCCAGTACTTC

d_call: -
v_call: TRBV28
clone_size: many
j_call: TRBJ2-4
cdr3_aa: CASSPLLNIQYF
cdr3_nt: TGTGCCAGCAGCCCACTTTTAAACATTCAGTACTTC

d_call: TRBD1
v_call: TRBV7-9
clone_size: -
j_call: TRBJ1-2
cdr3_aa: CASSSTGGFHGYTF
cdr3_nt: TGTGCCAGCAGCTCGACAGGGGGATTTCATGGCTACACCTTC

d_call: -
v_call: TRBV10-1
clone_size: -
j_call: TRBJ2-1
cdr3_aa: CASSFGLGEQFF
cdr3_nt: TGCGCCAGCAGCTTCGGATTGGGTGAGCAGTTCTTC

d_call: -
v_call: TRBV27
clone_size: -
j_call: TRBJ2-1
cdr3_aa: CASSFEVVSNEQFF
cdr3_nt: TGTGCCAGCAGTTTCGAGGTCGTGAGCAATGAGCAGTTCTTC

d_call: -
v_call: TRBV14
clone_size: many
j_call: TRBJ2-5
cdr3_aa: CASSQDRAFQGTQYF
cdr3_nt: TGTGCCAGCAGCCAAGATAGGGCTTTTCAGGGGACCCAGTACTTC

d_call: -
v_call: TRBV20-1
clone_size: -
j_call: TRBJ2-1
cdr3_aa: CSARNYNEQFF
cdr3_nt: TGCAGTGCCCGGAACTACAATGAGCAGTTCTTC

d_call: TRBD2
v_call: TRBV6-2/TRBV6-3
clone_size: few
j_call: TRBJ2-2
cdr3_aa: CASGVAGALGTGELFF
cdr3_nt: TGTGCCAGCGGAGTAGCGGGAGCTCTGGGCACCGGGGAGCTGTTTTTT

d_call: -
v_call: TRBV11-1
clone_size: -
j_call: TRBJ2-7
cdr3_aa: CASSNWDDSYEQYF
cdr3_nt: TGTGCCAGCAGCAACTGGGACGACTCCTACGAGCAGTACTTC

d_call: -
v_call: TRBV28
clone_size: few
j_call: TRBJ1-6
cdr3_aa: CASIGLINSPLHF
cdr3_nt: TGTGCCAGCATTGGTCTGATTAATTCACCCCTCCACTTT

d_call: -
v_call: TRBV7-2
clone_size: few
j_call: TRBJ2-7
cdr3_aa: CASSLVKTEQYF
cdr3_nt: TGTGCCAGCAGCTTGGTGAAGACCGAGCAGTACTTC

d_call: -
v_call: TRBV9
clone_size: -
j_call: TRBJ2-5
cdr3_aa: CASSVGGSMETQYF
cdr3_nt: TGTGCCAGCAGCGTAGGGGGGAGTATGGAGACCCAGTACTTC

d_call: -
v_call: TRBV7-3
clone_size: -
j_call: TRBJ2-1
cdr3_aa: CASSPDRQGRNEQFF
cdr3_nt: TGTGCCAGCAGCCCCGACCGGCAGGGCCGCAATGAGCAGTTCTTC

d_call: TRBD2
v_call: TRBV7-2
clone_size: many
j_call: TRBJ2-1
cdr3_aa: CASSFGGRAGSSYNEQFF
cdr3_nt: TGTGCCAGCAGCTTCGGCGGGAGGGCCGGGAGCTCCTACAATGAGCAGTTCTTC

d_call: -
v_call: TRBV7-8
clone_size: many
j_call: TRBJ2-3
cdr3_aa: CASSLLSPTDTQYF
cdr3_nt: TGTGCCAGCAGCTTGCTCAGCCCCACAGATACGCAGTATTTT

d_call: TRBD1
v_call: TRBV2
clone_size: few
j_call: TRBJ1-5
cdr3_aa: CASSLHRGLNQPQHF
cdr3_nt: TGTGCCAGCAGTCTCCACAGGGGGCTAAATCAGCCCCAGCATTTT

d_call: -
v_call: TRBV29-1
clone_size: few
j_call: TRBJ2-2
cdr3_aa: CSVEDLREGWGELFF
cdr3_nt: TGCAGCGTTGAAGATCTGCGCGAGGGTTGGGGGGAGCTGTTTTTT

d_call: -
v_call: TRBV19
clone_size: few
j_call: TRBJ2-7
cdr3_aa: CDSPDYRYEQYF
cdr3_nt: TGTGACTCGCCTGATTACAGATACGAGCAGTACTTC